These 30 T cell receptor beta chains were all obtained from the same sample, sequenced in a study of molecular identifiers for immune sequencing clone quantification. TCRdb reprocessed the PCR reads with MiXCR, giving one entry per CDR3 protein. Among approximately 550,000 distinct CDR3 sequences listed, around 23% were seen once. Sequences were obtained from naive CD8+ T cells from blood, with Jurkat cell RNA spiked in. The subset is: FACS-sorted CD8+CD4-CCR7+CD45RA+ naive T cells. The receptor set was obtained from a human donor in good health. Some libraries in this study had Jurkat cell RNA spiked in.

This clonotype was detected a few times. The chain couples TRBV5-8 to TRBJ2-7; D is unclear. Trimming took 1 base from V and 2 from J, leaving 13 bases between them. This CDR3 is 15 amino acids long. CDR1 and CDR2 (germline): SGHTS, YDEGEE. In DNA form, the CDR3 reads TGTGCCAGCAGCTTGATCAGCCTCAGCCCCTACGAGCAGTACTTC. Encoded protein: CASSLISLSPYEQYF.

Note on this clonotype: One base away lies a much larger clone, so this may be a sequencing read error. V usage is TRBV6-5 and J usage is TRBJ1-1; a weak D match, TRBD1 (5 bases). There are 13 residues in the CDR3. The germline CDR1 and CDR2 sequences are MNHEY and SVGAGI. CDR3 sequence (DNA): TGTGCCAGCAGCGCGGGACCTCCCACTGGAGCTTTCTTT. Residues: CASSAGPPTGAFF.

The chain uses TRBV27 and TRBJ2-2; D tentatively reads TRBD1 or TRBD2 (5 bases each). The CDR3 loop spans 14 amino acids. The V gene lost 3 bases and the J gene lost 7 bases, with 12 bases spanning the gap. Germline V gene sequence: CDR1 MNHEY, CDR2 SMNVEV (reference sequence). CDR3 loop: CASSLAGTGGELFF. Here the CDR3 DNA reads TGTGCCAGCAGTTTGGCAGGGACGGGCGGGGAGCTGTTTTTT.

This clonotype was recorded many times. The CDR3 nucleotides are TGCAGTGCTAGAGATAGCGGTTCCTACGAGCAGTACTTC. As protein: CSARDSGSYEQYF. The chain employs TRBV20-1 and TRBJ2-7, with D perhaps matching TRBD2 (6 bases). The germline CDR1 and CDR2 sequences are DFQATT and SNEGSKA (reference sequence). V lost 0 bases, J lost 1 base, and 7 bases lay in between. The CDR3 runs to 13 residues.

This clonotype was seen only a few times. This chain links TRBV19 with TRBJ2-3; D is unresolved. The germline gives CDR1 LNHDA, CDR2 SQIVND (reference sequence). V lost 6 bases and J lost 1, with 23 bases in between. CDR3 size: 18 residues. CDR3 coding DNA: TGTGCCAGTAGCCCCATTGGCCCCCGGCAAACTCGCACAGATACGCAGTATTTT. This translates into CASSPIGPRQTRTDTQYF.

Details on this clonotype: This may be a read error, as it is one base from a much larger clone. This chain joins TRBV4-3 and TRBJ2-7; 9 nucleotides line up with TRBD1. CDR1 LGHNA and CDR2 YSLEER come from the germline V gene. The CDR3 has 16 residues. The DNA for the CDR3 is TGCGCCAGCGGCCAAGATCGACAGGGGGTAAACTACGAGCAGTACTTC. Translation: CASGQDRQGVNYEQYF.

This clonotype was counted ten times or more. The chain couples TRBV9 to TRBJ2-2, with D tentatively TRBD2 (5 bases). Per the germline V gene, CDR1 is SGDLS and CDR2 is YYNGEE. This CDR3 is built from 16 residues. With 0 bases removed from V and 0 bases from J, the gap between germline ends came to 9 bases. CDR3 protein: CASSVDGGPNTGELFF. Here the CDR3 DNA reads TGTGCCAGCAGCGTAGACGGCGGGCCGAACACCGGGGAGCTGTTTTTT.

The chain uses TRBV28 and TRBJ2-7, with TRBD1 matching over 9 bases. This CDR3 comprises 14 residues. Germline trimming cut 5 bases from V and 3 bases from J; bases unmatched to any gene: 5. Germline loops: CDR1 MDHEN, CDR2 SYDVKM. In nucleotides, the CDR3 is TGTGCCAGCAGTACGGGACAGGGATACTACGAGCAGTACTTC. This sequence encodes CASSTGQGYYEQYF.

The table lists this clonotype with a few counts. The rearrangement links TRBV3-1 to TRBJ2-7; 9 nucleotides align to TRBD1. The CDR3 loop spans 15 amino acids. The V gene end was trimmed by 4 bases and the J gene end by 4 bases; junction bases not matched to a gene: 8. Germline loops: CDR1 LGHDT, CDR2 YNNKEL (reference sequence). CDR3 nucleotide sequence: TGTGCCAGCAGCCCCAGGACAGGGGCAAAGTACGAGCAGTACTTC. This codes for CASSPRTGAKYEQYF.

This clonotype has more than one count but fewer than ten. The rearrangement joins TRBV4-1 to TRBJ2-1; TRBD2 agrees at 9 bases. After removal of 2 bases from V and 9 bases from J, the junction contained 14 bases not matched to a gene. CDR1 is MGHRA, CDR2 YSYEKL, per germline. The length of the CDR3 is 17 residues. The chain's CDR3 is CASSQPKGGTSWAEQFF. The CDR3 DNA reads as TGCGCCAGCAGCCAACCTAAGGGGGGGACTAGCTGGGCTGAGCAGTTCTTC.

This clonotype was observed at least ten times. The genes are TRBV29-1 and TRBJ1-2, with a weak D call TRBD1 (5 bases). The V end lost 4 bases, the J end lost 0 bases, and 12 bases lay between the germline ends. CDR3 length equals 14 residues. CDR1 is SQVTM, CDR2 ANQGSEA, per germline. The CDR3 spells CSVGTPETNYGYTF. CDR3 nucleotides: TGCAGCGTTGGGACACCAGAAACTAACTATGGCTACACCTTC.

As for this clonotype: It may be a read error: a sequence one base away is much more abundant. This chain uses TRBV4-3 with TRBJ2-7; 7 bases match TRBD1. Trimming cost V 0 bases and J 9 bases; bases outside gene matches: 14. There are 16 residues in the CDR3. Germline CDR1 reads LGHNA; CDR2 reads YSLEER. CDR3 residues: CASSQEPGGDIGAQYF. The CDR3 bases are TGCGCCAGCAGCCAAGAGCCAGGGGGTGACATTGGCGCGCAGTACTTC.

This chain connects TRBV4-2 to TRBJ1-5; no reliable D call. V was shortened by 4 bases and J by 7 bases, with 11 bases between the two germline ends. The CDR3 extends over 13 amino acids. Germline values: CDR1 LGHNA, CDR2 YNFKEQ. CDR3 residues: CASSPDLGQPQHF. In DNA form, the CDR3 reads TGTGCCAGCAGCCCCGACCTCGGACAGCCCCAGCATTTT.

Comments on this clonotype: At one of its ends the junction is not consistent with the germline gene, which may arise from a read error. CDR3 DNA: TGTGCCGGTAGTGGGACAGGGATTGGTGAGCAGTTCTTC. Protein product: CAGSGTGIGEQFF. This chain uses TRBV19 with TRBJ2-1; TRBD1 matches at 9 bases. In germline, CDR1 is LNHDA, CDR2 SQIVND (reference sequence). The CDR3 has 13 residues.

Notes on this clonotype: The conserved phenylalanine or tryptophan is not found at the CDR3 terminus, so this likely reflects a read error. The genes are TRBV4-1 and TRBJ1-1; D is possibly TRBD1 (6 bases). Germline CDR1 is MGHRA and CDR2 is YSYEKL. The CDR3 runs to 15 residues. V lost 6 bases and J lost 7, with 21 bases in between. The CDR3 protein is CASRLSRGAMVEAFS. As DNA, the CDR3 is TGCGCCAGCAGATTGAGTAGGGGGGCTATGGTTGAAGCTTTCTCT.

A remark on this clonotype: Since a much larger clone is just one base distant, this may be a read error. This CDR3 fails to terminate in the conserved phenylalanine or tryptophan, so it likely reflects a read error. This chain uses TRBV7-9 with TRBJ2-7; D perhaps matches TRBD1 (6 bases). The CDR3 sequence is 11 residues long. Trimming cost V 3 bases and J 7 bases, with 7 bases left between them. Germline V gene sequence: CDR1 SEHNR, CDR2 FQNEAQ (reference sequence). The CDR3: CASSFTGEQYL. CDR3 nucleotides: TGTGCCAGCAGCTTTACAGGGGAGCAGTACCTC.

This clonotype was detected a few times. The rearrangement uses TRBV12-3 or TRBV12-4 and TRBJ2-3; maybe TRBD2 (7 bases). The CDR3 contains 17 residues. With 6 bases removed from V and 5 bases from J, the gap between germline ends came to 24 bases. Written as DNA, the CDR3 is TGTGCCAGCAGCCTCACAGCGGGGACAAACACGGTAGATACGCAGTATTTT. Translating gives CASSLTAGTNTVDTQYF.

This clonotype was counted a single time. The chain has TRBV27 and TRBJ1-5; no reliable D call. Trimming pared 3 bases from V and 6 bases from J, leaving 9 bases between. Germline CDR1 is MNHEY and CDR2 is SMNVEV (reference sequence). This CDR3 contains 13 residues. CDR3 sequence reads: CASSFAGFQPQHF. In DNA form, the CDR3 reads TGTGCCAGCAGTTTCGCGGGTTTTCAGCCCCAGCATTTT.

The genes are TRBV7-9 and TRBJ2-2, with 7 bases fitting TRBD1. J lost 6 bases, V lost 5 bases, and 15 bases had no gene match. The CDR3 spans 17 residues. Looked up from germline, CDR1 is SEHNR and CDR2 is FQNEAQ (reference sequence). The CDR3 protein is CASSDTTGARDPGELFF. The CDR3 nucleotides read TGTGCCAGCAGCGACACTACAGGGGCGAGGGACCCCGGGGAGCTGTTTTTT.

This clonotype was seen just once. V usage is TRBV28 and J usage is TRBJ2-7; 12 bases line up with TRBD1. The V gene end was trimmed by 8 bases and the J gene end by 2 bases; junction bases not matched to a gene: 1. Per germline, CDR1 MDHEN and CDR2 SYDVKM. This CDR3 contains 13 residues. CDR3 DNA: TGTGCCAGCGGGACAGGGGGCCCCTACGAGCAGTACTTC. Its translation: CASGTGGPYEQYF. Drawing the rest from reference TRBV28 and TRBJ2-7, the complete variable domain is DVKVTQSSRYLVKRTGEKVFLECVQDMDHENMFWYRQDPGLGLRLIYFSYDVKMKEKGDIPEGYSVSREKKERFSLILESASTNQTSMYLCASGTGGPYEQYFGPGTRLTVT.

Many counts were recorded for this clonotype. The chain has TRBV5-1 and TRBJ2-3; possible D gene TRBD2, 6 bases. The germline V gene has CDR1 SGHRS and CDR2 YFSETQ. The V and J ends lost 7 bases and 3 bases respectively, with 12 bases between them. The CDR3 has 13 amino acids. The chain's CDR3 is CASGEGRTDTQYF. DNA of the CDR3: TGCGCCAGCGGTGAAGGGAGGACAGATACGCAGTATTTT.

Here the CDR3 reads CASSSNTAGGYTF. The DNA of the CDR3 is TGTGCCAGCAGTTCCAATACTGCCGGGGGCTACACCTTC. The rearrangement joins TRBV6-2 or TRBV6-3 to TRBJ1-2; D gene unclear. This CDR3 is built from 13 residues. Germline lookup yields CDR1 MNHEY and CDR2 SVGEGT. V dropped 4 bases and J dropped 8 bases, with 14 bases sitting between them.

V usage is TRBV6-2 or TRBV6-3 and J usage is TRBJ2-5, with D perhaps matching TRBD2 (6 bases). CDR3 length: 15 residues. Germline CDR1 is MNHEY and CDR2 is SVGEGT. The germline V and J ends were trimmed by 8 bases and 4 bases, with 20 bases remaining between them. CDR3 protein: CASYLRGVSGETQYF. The CDR3 DNA follows: TGTGCCAGCTACCTTCGCGGGGTGTCAGGAGAGACCCAGTACTTC.

The chain has TRBV27 and TRBJ2-3; unclear D gene. The CDR3 runs 17 residues. The V and J ends lost 5 bases and 1 base respectively, with 19 bases between them. Germline values: CDR1 MNHEY, CDR2 SMNVEV (reference sequence). As DNA, the CDR3 is TGTGCCAGCAGTATTGTGGCCGGACGGCCCGGCACAGATACGCAGTATTTT. The encoded protein is CASSIVAGRPGTDTQYF.

This clonotype has just a few counts. The DNA of the CDR3 is TGCAGTGCTAGCGGGGGGGCCAACGAGCAGTACTTC. This gives the protein CSASGGANEQYF. V gene TRBV20-1 combines with J gene TRBJ2-7; 8 bases are a match to TRBD2. The germline V gene has CDR1 DFQATT and CDR2 SNEGSKA (reference sequence). The CDR3 is made up of 12 amino acids. The V gene end was trimmed by 3 bases and the J gene end by 5 bases; junction bases not matched to a gene: 3.

This chain joins TRBV27 and TRBJ2-3; 7 bases line up with TRBD2. With 0 bases clipped from V and 1 base from J, the junction kept 4 bases outside the gene matches. CDR1 is MNHEY and CDR2 is SMNVEV in the germline V gene (reference sequence). The CDR3 covers 16 residues. The CDR3, as DNA: TGTGCCAGCAGTTTATCGGGGGGGAGGGGCACAGATACGCAGTATTTT. Translating gives CASSLSGGRGTDTQYF.

This clonotype was counted a few times. The CDR3 loop reads CASSFKDMWYEQYF. For the CDR3, the DNA is TGTGCCAGCAGTTTTAAGGACATGTGGTACGAGCAGTACTTC. This rearrangement joins TRBV28 to TRBJ2-7, with D possibly TRBD1 on 5 matching bases. Per the germline V gene, CDR1 is MDHEN and CDR2 is SYDVKM. The V end was cut by 3 bases, the J end by 4 bases, with 13 bases between. The CDR3 is made up of 14 amino acids.

This chain connects TRBV5-4 to TRBJ2-7; 7 bases match TRBD2. J lost 1 base, V lost 0 bases, and 4 bases had no gene match. CDR3 size: 15 residues. CDR1 SGHNT and CDR2 YYREEE come from the germline V gene (reference sequence). CDR3 sequence (DNA): TGTGCCAGCAGCTTGGCCTTCGGGGGGTCCTACGAGCAGTACTTC. Translated: CASSLAFGGSYEQYF.

The gene calls are TRBV12-3 or TRBV12-4 and TRBJ1-5; D is uncertain. Trimming pared 1 base from V and 0 bases from J, leaving 10 bases between. CDR3 length: 16 residues. The CDR3 DNA sequence: TGTGCCAGCAGTTTAGGGGCCGGGAATAGCAATCAGCCCCAGCATTTT. This codes for CASSLGAGNSNQPQHF.

This clonotype was counted ten times or more. The rearrangement uses TRBV19 and TRBJ1-1, with a possible D match to TRBD1 (6 bases). The CDR3 spans 15 residues. Trimming took 4 bases from V and 2 from J, leaving 14 bases between them. CDR1 is LNHDA and CDR2 is SQIVND in the germline V gene (reference sequence). DNA for the CDR3: TGTGCCAGTAGTACCGTCCCGGGACATAACACTGAAGCTTTCTTT. Translation: CASSTVPGHNTEAFF.